This T cell receptor beta chain was identified in a study of early stage breast cancer tumors. Produced via immunoSEQ multiplex PCR; TCRdb's table is partial and in-frame only. This sample has under 20,000 clones; around 80% occur once, and the top ten carry approximately 1.8%. This clone was seen a single time. The specimen was blood. The clonotype was recovered from an older person with breast cancer.

The CDR3 protein is CATARSQETQYF. CDR3 bases: TGTGCCACCGCCCGGAGCCAAGAGACCCAGTACTTC. The V call is TRBV5-8, the J call TRBJ2-5; D not certain. Trimming took 9 bases from V and 1 from J, leaving 10 bases between them. The CDR3 contains 12 residues. CDR1 and CDR2 (germline): SGHTS, YDEGEE. Full variable domain (rest looked up from reference TRBV5-8 and TRBJ2-5): EAGVTQSPTHLIKTRGQQATLRCSPISGHTSVYWYQQALGLGLQFLLWYDEGEERNRGNFPPRFSGRQFPNYSSELNVNALELEDSALYLCATARSQETQYFGPGTRLLVL.